This is a list of T cell receptor beta chains from one sample in a study of PD-L1 blockade in urothelial cancer. This table comes from immunoSEQ multiplex PCR, and its TCRdb copy is limited to in-frame clones, with some not included. The table includes 35,000 to 45,000 clones, approximately 85% detected once. The source material was PBMCs, sampled around atezolizumab (anti-PD-L1) treatment. Receptors were obtained from a man in his 70s with urothelial cancer. The CDR3 runs from the conserved cysteine through the conserved F or W. The order of the fields is CDR3 length, V gene, D gene, clone size, J gene, CDR3 protein, CDR3 DNA. A D gene is named only where the DNA matches it firmly. Clone size is shown for a subset of rows, as once, few, many or a class of expanded clone.

15	TRBV11-3	NA	NA	TRBJ2-7	CASSLDASGSYEQYF	TGTGCCAGCAGCTTAGACGCCAGCGGCTCCTACGAGCAGTACTTC
14	TRBV5-6	NA	NA	TRBJ1-3	CASSLVLAGNTIYF	TGTGCCAGCAGCTTGGTCCTAGCAGGAAACACCATATATTTT
15	TRBV18	TRBD1	NA	TRBJ2-1	CASSLGQGKGDEQFF	TGTGCCAGCTCACTAGGACAGGGCAAGGGGGATGAGCAGTTCTTC
14	TRBV2	TRBD1	once	TRBJ1-4	CASRNRGPNEKLFF	TGTGCCAGCAGAAACAGGGGGCCTAATGAAAAACTGTTTTTT
13	TRBV30	NA	NA	TRBJ2-1	CAWSWLANNEQFF	TGTGCCTGGAGTTGGCTAGCCAACAATGAGCAGTTCTTC
14	TRBV5-1	NA	NA	TRBJ2-7	CASRKQGGPYEQYF	TGCGCCAGCAGGAAGCAGGGAGGCCCCTACGAGCAGTACTTC
16	TRBV6-1	TRBD2	NA	TRBJ2-7	CASSEDGGRAVPEQYF	TGTGCCAGCAGTGAAGACGGCGGGAGGGCCGTACCCGAGCAGTACTTC
15	TRBV19	TRBD2	few	TRBJ2-1	CATEPRGGLGNEQFF	TGTGCCACCGAGCCTAGGGGAGGGTTAGGGAATGAGCAGTTCTTC
14	TRBV7-3	TRBD1	NA	TRBJ2-1	CASSPGQGYNEQFF	TGTGCCAGCAGCCCGGGACAGGGCTACAATGAGCAGTTCTTC
14	TRBV5-1	TRBD1	NA	TRBJ2-5	CASSRQGTGETQYF	TGCGCCAGCAGTAGGCAGGGGACAGGGGAGACCCAGTACTTC
15	TRBV27	TRBD2	NA	TRBJ2-1	CASSRTSGAYNEQFF	TGTGCCAGTTCGAGGACTAGCGGGGCCTACAATGAGCAGTTCTTC
16	TRBV7-2	TRBD1	NA	TRBJ1-3	CASSNRVTGGGNTIYF	TGTGCCAGCAGCAACCGGGTGACAGGGGGCGGAAACACCATATATTTT
17	TRBV30	TRBD1	NA	TRBJ1-1	CAWSVSRGLATNTEAFF	TGTGCCTGGAGTGTGTCCAGGGGGTTGGCTACCAACACTGAAGCTTTCTTT
16	TRBV11-1	TRBD2	NA	TRBJ2-5	CASSPTASGVQETQYF	TGTGCCAGCAGCCCCACGGCTAGCGGGGTGCAAGAGACCCAGTACTTC
17	TRBV27	NA	NA	TRBJ2-1	CASSLGWGRSSYNEQFF	TGTGCCAGCAGTTTGGGTTGGGGGAGGAGCTCCTACAATGAGCAGTTCTTC
14	TRBV7-9	NA	NA	TRBJ2-7	CASSLEEGGYEQYF	TGTGCCAGCAGCTTAGAAGAGGGAGGATACGAGCAGTACTTC
15	TRBV2	TRBD2	NA	TRBJ2-5	CASSEEVRGGETQYF	TGTGCCAGCAGTGAAGAAGTTCGGGGAGGGGAGACCCAGTACTTC
15	TRBV11-3	TRBD1	NA	TRBJ2-1	CASSPGTGVYNEQFF	TGTGCCAGCAGCCCAGGGACAGGGGTCTACAATGAGCAGTTCTTC
14	TRBV5-1	TRBD1	few	TRBJ1-1	CASSSPGQGGEAFF	TGCGCCAGCAGCTCCCCGGGACAGGGAGGTGAAGCTTTCTTT
19	TRBV10-3	TRBD1	NA	TRBJ2-5	CAISESGSPWRDREETQYF	TGTGCCATCAGTGAGTCGGGTTCCCCATGGCGGGACAGGGAAGAGACCCAGTACTTC
16	TRBV28	TRBD1	NA	TRBJ1-3	CASSLWAGQGGGTIYF	TGTGCCAGCAGTTTATGGGCCGGACAGGGTGGAGGAACCATATATTTT
16	TRBV5-1	TRBD2	NA	TRBJ2-3	CASSLRVAGGTDTQYF	TGCGCCAGCAGCTTGAGGGTAGCGGGAGGCACAGATACGCAGTATTTT
17	TRBV28	TRBD1	NA	TRBJ2-1	CASSLIRDRVSRDEQFF	TGTGCCAGCAGTTTAATTAGGGACAGGGTCTCTCGGGATGAGCAGTTCTTC
15	TRBV12-5	TRBD2	medium-sized	TRBJ2-3	CASGSGLAGTDTQYF	TGTGCTAGTGGTTCGGGACTAGCGGGAACAGATACGCAGTATTTT
16	TRBV5-1	TRBD2	once	TRBJ2-1	CASSLAAASGRDEQFF	TGCGCCAGCAGCTTGGCCGCGGCTAGCGGGCGTGATGAGCAGTTCTTC
15	TRBV6-6	TRBD2	NA	TRBJ2-1	CASTLLAGDGNEQFF	TGTGCCAGCACCCTACTAGCGGGAGATGGCAATGAGCAGTTCTTC
14	TRBV28	NA	once	TRBJ2-2	CASSRGQNTGELFF	TGTGCCAGCAGCCGAGGACAGAACACCGGGGAGCTGTTTTTT
14	TRBV29-1	TRBD2	NA	TRBJ2-3	CSVVRGGHRDTQYF	TGCAGCGTGGTTCGGGGGGGGCATAGAGATACGCAGTATTTT
14	TRBV29-1	TRBD1	NA	TRBJ1-1	CSVQQGGLGTEAFF	TGCAGCGTACAACAGGGGGGATTGGGCACTGAAGCTTTCTTT
15	TRBV5-6	TRBD2	NA	TRBJ2-2	CASSLGLAGTGELFF	TGTGCCAGCAGCTTGGGACTAGCGGGTACCGGGGAGCTGTTTTTT
14	TRBV28	NA	NA	TRBJ1-1	CASTLQRTRPEAFF	TGTGCCAGCACCTTACAGAGAACACGTCCTGAAGCTTTCTTT
14	TRBV5-1	NA	NA	TRBJ2-5	CASSFLATAETQYF	TGCGCCAGCAGCTTCCTAGCGACTGCGGAGACCCAGTACTTC
17	TRBV14	TRBD2	NA	TRBJ2-3	CASSRIPSGQNSDTQYF	TGTGCCAGCAGCCGGATACCTAGCGGGCAGAATTCAGATACGCAGTATTTT
13	TRBV7-2	NA	NA	TRBJ2-1	CASSLQLVGEQFF	TGTGCCAGCAGCCTACAACTAGTCGGTGAGCAGTTCTTC
12	TRBV25-1	NA	NA	TRBJ2-7	CASSGTSYEQYF	TGTGCCAGCAGTGGGACTTCGTACGAGCAGTACTTC
16	TRBV19	TRBD1	NA	TRBJ1-2	CASSLPGQGDIYGYTF	TGTGCCAGTAGTCTACCGGGACAGGGGGACATCTATGGCTACACCTTC
12	TRBV10-1	NA	NA	TRBJ2-2	CACGALDGELFF	TGCGCCTGCGGGGCCCTTGATGGGGAGCTGTTTTTT
14	TRBV5-5	NA	few	TRBJ2-7	CASSPGLSSYEQYF	TGTGCCAGCAGCCCGGGACTGAGCTCCTACGAGCAGTACTTC
15	TRBV7-2	TRBD2	NA	TRBJ2-1	CASSLYSGDYNEQFF	TGTGCCAGCAGCTTGTACAGCGGGGATTACAATGAGCAGTTCTTC
13	TRBV28	NA	NA	TRBJ1-2	CASSFQTNYGYTF	TGTGCCAGCAGTTTTCAGACTAACTATGGCTACACCTTC
17	TRBV13	TRBD1	NA	TRBJ1-2	CASSLGRRVGQGYGYTF	TGTGCCAGCAGCTTAGGGAGACGCGTGGGACAGGGGTATGGCTACACCTTC
15	TRBV29-1	TRBD2	NA	TRBJ2-7	CSVYEASGRGYEQYF	TGCAGCGTTTACGAAGCTAGCGGGAGAGGATACGAGCAGTACTTC
15	TRBV10-3	NA	NA	TRBJ1-4	CAISEGGLTNEKLFF	TGTGCCATCAGTGAAGGTGGGCTTACTAATGAAAAACTGTTTTTT
18	TRBV4-1	TRBD1	NA	TRBJ2-3	CASSQGRPGTASTDTQYF	TGCGCCAGCAGCCAAGGTAGGCCCGGGACAGCGAGCACAGATACGCAGTATTTT
13	TRBV11-2	TRBD2	once	TRBJ2-1	CASLPGLAEEQFF	TGTGCCAGCTTACCGGGACTAGCAGAGGAGCAGTTCTTC
14	TRBV2	TRBD1	NA	TRBJ1-3	CASKGGASGNTIYF	TGTGCCAGCAAAGGGGGCGCGTCTGGAAACACCATATATTTT
16	TRBV19	NA	NA	TRBJ1-2	CASSIESGRWSEGYTF	TGTGCCAGTAGTATAGAATCCGGTCGGTGGAGTGAAGGCTACACCTTC
15	TRBV5-1	NA	NA	TRBJ2-5	CASSLVASRGETQYF	TGCGCCAGCAGCTTGGTGGCTAGCCGGGGGGAGACCCAGTACTTC
14	TRBV7-9	TRBD1	NA	TRBJ1-4	CASSFRQGWEKLFF	TGTGCCAGCAGCTTCAGACAGGGTTGGGAAAAACTGTTTTTT